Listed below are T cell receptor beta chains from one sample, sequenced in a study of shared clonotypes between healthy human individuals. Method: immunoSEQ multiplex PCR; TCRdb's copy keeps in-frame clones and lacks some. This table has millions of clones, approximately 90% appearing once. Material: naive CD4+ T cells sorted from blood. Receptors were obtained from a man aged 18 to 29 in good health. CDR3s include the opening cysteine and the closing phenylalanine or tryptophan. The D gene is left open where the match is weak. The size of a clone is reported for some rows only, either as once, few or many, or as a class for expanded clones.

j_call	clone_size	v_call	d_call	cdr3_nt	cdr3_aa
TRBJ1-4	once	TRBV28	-	TGTGCCAGCAGTTTATCAGGGTCCAATGAAAAACTGTTTTTT	CASSLSGSNEKLFF
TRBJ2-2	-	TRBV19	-	TGTGCCAGTAGTATGGGATGGGCCGGGGAGCTGTTTTTT	CASSMGWAGELFF
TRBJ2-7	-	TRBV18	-	TGTGCCAGCTCACCTAATACAGGGTCCCACGAGCAGTACTTC	CASSPNTGSHEQYF
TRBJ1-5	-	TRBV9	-	TGTGCCAGCAGCGTAGCTACGAGGCTGTTGCAGCCCCAGCATTTT	CASSVATRLLQPQHF
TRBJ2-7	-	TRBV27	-	TGTGCCAGCAGTTTACGGGGAATCCATAGCGGTAGGGAGTCCTCTTACTACGAGCAGTACTTC	CASSLRGIHSGRESSYYEQYF
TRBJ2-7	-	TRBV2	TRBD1	TGTGCCAGCAGCGGACAGGGGTTCGACGAGCAGTACTTC	CASSGQGFDEQYF
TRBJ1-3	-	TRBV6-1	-	TGTGCCAGCAGTATACAGGTCTACTCTGGAAACACCATATATTTT	CASSIQVYSGNTIYF
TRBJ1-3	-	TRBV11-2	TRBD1	TGTGCCAGCAGCTCGGGACAGGCGCGCTCTGGAAACACCATATATTTT	CASSSGQARSGNTIYF
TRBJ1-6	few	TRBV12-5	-	TGTGCTAGTGGTTTGCAGGGGAATTCACCCCTCCACTTT	CASGLQGNSPLHF
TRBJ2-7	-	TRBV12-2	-	TGTGCAAGTCGCTTAGCGGGCAGGGAGGGTATTTACGAGCAGTACTTC	CASRLAGREGIYEQYF
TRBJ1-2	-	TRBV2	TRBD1	TGTGCCAGCAGTAAACAGGGGATTCCTAACTATGGCTACACCTTC	CASSKQGIPNYGYTF
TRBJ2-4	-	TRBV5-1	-	TGCGCCAGCAGCTTAGGGGACGTTAAAAACATTCAGTACTTC	CASSLGDVKNIQYF
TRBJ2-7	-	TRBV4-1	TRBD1	TGCGCCAGCAGCCAGCAGGCGGCGGGACAGGGTTCCCACGAGCAGTACTTC	CASSQQAAGQGSHEQYF
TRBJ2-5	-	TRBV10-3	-	TGTGCCATCAGTGAGTCGACGAATGACCGCGGATACACCCAGTACTTC	CAISESTNDRGYTQYF
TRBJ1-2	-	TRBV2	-	TGTGCCAGCAGTGTCGGTTTCGGTTCTAACTATGGCTACACCTTC	CASSVGFGSNYGYTF
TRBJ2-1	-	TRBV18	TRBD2	TGTGCCAGCTCATCCCTAGCGGGACCGTCAAATGAGCAGTTCTTC	CASSSLAGPSNEQFF
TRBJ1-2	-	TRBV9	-	TGTGCCAGCAGCCCCCAGATGGAAGGAGATGGCTACACCTTC	CASSPQMEGDGYTF
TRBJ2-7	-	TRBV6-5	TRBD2	TGTGCCAGCAGAAAAGCGGGAGCCCGCGAGCAGTACTTC	CASRKAGAREQYF
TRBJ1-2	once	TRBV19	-	TGTGCCAGTAGTTCTTTGGACTCGGGTAAATATGGCTACACCTTC	CASSSLDSGKYGYTF
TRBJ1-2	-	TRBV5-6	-	TGTGCCAGCAGCCTAGAGGGGGGTCAGAAATATGGCTACACCTTC	CASSLEGGQKYGYTF
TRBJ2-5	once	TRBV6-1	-	TGTGCCAGCACTCCCTTGTCGACAGAGACCCAGTACTTC	CASTPLSTETQYF
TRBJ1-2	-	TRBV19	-	TGTGCCAGTAGGACAGAACCCAGAACTTTCTATGGCTACACCTTC	CASRTEPRTFYGYTF
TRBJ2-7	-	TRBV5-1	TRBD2	TGCGCCAGCAGCTCGACTCTAGCGGGGGGACCCTACGAGCAGTACTTC	CASSSTLAGGPYEQYF
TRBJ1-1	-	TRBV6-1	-	TGTGCCAGCAGTGATATCCCCCCCCCGGGGACTGAAGCTTTCTTT	CASSDIPPPGTEAFF
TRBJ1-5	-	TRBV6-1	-	TGTGCCAGCAGGGCTTATAGCAATCAGCCCCAGCATTTT	CASRAYSNQPQHF
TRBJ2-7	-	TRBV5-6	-	TGTGCCAGCAGCTTGGGGACAGAGAGCTCCTACGAGCAGTACTTC	CASSLGTESSYEQYF
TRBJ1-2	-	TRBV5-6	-	TGTGCCAGCAGCTTCATAGGGATTGACTATGGCTACACCTTC	CASSFIGIDYGYTF
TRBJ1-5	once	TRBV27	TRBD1	TGTGCCAGCAGTTTTAGGGGGCTCGGCAATCAGCCCCAGCATTTT	CASSFRGLGNQPQHF
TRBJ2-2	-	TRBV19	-	TGTGCCAGTAGTATAAACCCTGGGTGGACGGGCACCGGGGAGCTGTTTTTT	CASSINPGWTGTGELFF
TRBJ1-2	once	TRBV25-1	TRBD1	TGTGCCAGCAGTGCCGGGACAGGTGGCTACACCTTC	CASSAGTGGYTF
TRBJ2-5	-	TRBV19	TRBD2	TGTGCCAGTAGGCTAGCGGGAGACGGAGAGACCCAGTACTTC	CASRLAGDGETQYF
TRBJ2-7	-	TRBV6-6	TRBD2	TGTGCCAGCAGTTACTCGGGACTAGCGGTTTACGAGCAGTACTTC	CASSYSGLAVYEQYF
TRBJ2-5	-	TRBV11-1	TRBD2	TGTGCCAGCAGCATGCCCGCTAGCGGCCAAGAGACCCAGTACTTC	CASSMPASGQETQYF
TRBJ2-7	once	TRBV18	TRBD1	TGTGCCAGCTCACTGATTGGACAGGGGACGAGCGAGCAGTACTTC	CASSLIGQGTSEQYF
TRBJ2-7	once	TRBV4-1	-	TGCGCCAGCAGACGAGCGGCCGGGACCCAAAGCTCCTACGAGCAGTACTTC	CASRRAAGTQSSYEQYF
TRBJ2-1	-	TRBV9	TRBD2	TGTGCCAGCAGCGTAGTTAGCGGGGGCCCTACAGATGAGCAGTTCTTC	CASSVVSGGPTDEQFF
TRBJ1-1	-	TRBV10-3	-	TGTGCCATCAGTGCGGGAGGGGCGTCGGGGGAAGCTTTCTTT	CAISAGGASGEAFF